Below are 25 T cell receptor beta chains sequenced from a single sample in a study of cytomegalovirus exposure and HLA in healthy donors. Sequencing used immunoSEQ multiplex PCR; TCRdb keeps in-frame clones, though not all of them. The sample lists under 300,000 clones, more than 75% occurring once. Material: PBMCs. These receptors came from a woman in her thirties in good health and CMV-seropositive.

This chain connects TRBV6-6 to TRBJ2-7; 9 nucleotides match TRBD1. This CDR3 is built from 16 residues. The ends lost 6 bases at V and 4 bases at J; junction bases unmatched: 13. The germline gives CDR1 MNHNY, CDR2 SVGAGI (reference sequence). The DNA of the CDR3 is TGTGCCAGCAGCCCAACCCTAGGGACAGGGATTTACGAGCAGTACTTC. This translates into CASSPTLGTGIYEQYF.

The chain is built from TRBV27 and TRBJ2-1; tentative D call: TRBD1 (5 bases). V was clipped by 3 bases and J by 10 bases, with 10 bases between them. Per germline, CDR1 MNHEY and CDR2 SMNVEV (reference sequence). This CDR3 comprises 12 residues. This CDR3 reads CASSFGWGEQFF. The CDR3 nucleotides are TGTGCCAGCAGTTTTGGCTGGGGCGAGCAGTTCTTC.

The chain has TRBV7-9 and TRBJ2-1, with 8 positions matching TRBD1. This CDR3 spans 14 amino acids. Per germline, CDR1 SEHNR and CDR2 FQNEAQ (reference sequence). Unmatched junction bases numbered 8, after V lost 3 bases and J lost 10 bases. CDR3 protein: CASSLGVDRAEQFF. CDR3 coding DNA: TGTGCCAGCAGCTTGGGTGTGGACAGGGCCGAGCAGTTCTTC.

The gene calls are TRBV11-1 and TRBJ2-7; D is unclear. Germline V gene lookup returns CDR1 SGHAT and CDR2 FQDESV (reference sequence). The CDR3 covers 14 residues. Trimming left V 0 bases short and J 0 bases short, with 6 bases between. DNA for the CDR3: TGTGCCAGCAGCTTAGCTTCTTACTCCTACGAGCAGTACTTC. This sequence encodes CASSLASYSYEQYF.

The chain carries TRBV19 and TRBJ1-1; TRBD1 is a possible D gene (6 bases). CDR3 length: 16 amino acids. Germline CDR1 is LNHDA and CDR2 is SQIVND (reference sequence). Trimming took off 2 bases at V and 0 bases at J, with 13 bases between the two ends. The CDR3 here is CASSIPQGHMNTEAFF. Written as DNA, the CDR3 is TGTGCCAGTAGTATACCGCAGGGACACATGAACACTGAAGCTTTCTTT. The whole variable domain, filled in from reference TRBV19 and TRBJ1-1, reads DGGITQSPKYLFRKEGQNVTLSCEQNLNHDAMYWYRQDPGQGLRLIYYSQIVNDFQKGDIAEGYSVSREKKESFPLTVTSAQKNPTAFYLCASSIPQGHMNTEAFFGQGTRLTVV.

This rearrangement joins TRBV7-9 to TRBJ2-7; D may be TRBD1 (6 bases). The CDR3 spans 15 residues. V was pared by 5 bases and J by 7 bases, with 21 bases between. Per germline, CDR1 SEHNR and CDR2 FQNEAQ (reference sequence). The CDR3 region is CASSTGQTRTTEQYF. The CDR3 DNA is TGTGCCAGCAGCACCGGACAGACGCGTACGACTGAGCAGTACTTC.

The chain links TRBV11-3 to TRBJ1-1; the D gene is possibly TRBD1 (5 bases). The V end was cut by 5 bases, the J end by 5 bases, with 12 bases between. CDR3 size: 13 residues. In germline, CDR1 is SGHNT, CDR2 YENEEA. The CDR3 loop is CASSTTGGTEAFF. In nucleotides, the CDR3 is TGTGCCAGCAGCACTACGGGGGGGACTGAAGCTTTCTTT.

The rearrangement links TRBV2 to TRBJ2-7, with a tentative D call TRBD2 (6 bases). With 0 bases removed from V and 3 bases from J, the gap between germline ends came to 9 bases. This CDR3 is built from 14 residues. Germline V gene lookup returns CDR1 SNHLY and CDR2 FYNNEI. The CDR3, as DNA: TGTGCCAGCAGTGAAGCGGGAGGCTACTACGAGCAGTACTTC. Translated, it gives CASSEAGGYYEQYF.

This chain connects TRBV11-2 to TRBJ2-7; TRBD1 might be the D (6 bases). The germline V gene encodes CDR1 SGHAT and CDR2 FQNNGV. Trimming shortened V by 0 bases and J by 10 bases, and 19 bases separated the two germline ends. This CDR3 spans 15 amino acids. CDR3 nucleotide sequence: TGTGCCAGCAGCTTAGACAGGGGCCGCCTCCTGGGACAGTACTTC. Amino acid sequence: CASSLDRGRLLGQYF.

The J gene is TRBJ2-7, the V gene TRBV10-3; perhaps TRBD2 as D (5 bases). Per the germline V gene, CDR1 is ENHRY and CDR2 is SYGVKD. This CDR3 comprises 13 residues. The V and J ends lost 6 bases and 3 bases respectively, with 12 bases between them. The CDR3 coding sequence is TGTGCCATCAGCGACAACCGGGACTACGAGCAGTACTTC. Protein: CAISDNRDYEQYF.

This sequence joins TRBV4-1 and TRBJ1-2; D is unresolved. The CDR3 is 13 amino acids. Trimming took off 0 bases at V and 5 bases at J, with 7 bases between the two ends. The germline V gene has CDR1 MGHRA and CDR2 YSYEKL. The CDR3 DNA reads TGCGCCAGCAGCCAAGAAGCGGATTATGGCTACACCTTC. Protein: CASSQEADYGYTF.

This chain joins TRBV30 and TRBJ1-1; no definite D call. Germline loops: CDR1 GTSNPN, CDR2 SVGIG (reference sequence). This CDR3 comprises 15 residues. V was clipped by 0 bases and J by 1 base, with 12 bases between them. This chain's CDR3 is CAWSVSPAGNTEAFF. CDR3 bases: TGTGCCTGGAGTGTAAGCCCCGCGGGGAACACTGAAGCTTTCTTT.

The chain uses TRBV7-9 and TRBJ2-5; D is perhaps TRBD1 (6 bases). The CDR3 is made up of 15 amino acids. Trimming left V 0 bases short and J 5 bases short, with 13 bases between. Germline loops: CDR1 SEHNR, CDR2 FQNEAQ (reference sequence). CDR3 loop: CASSLAQGNWETQYF. In DNA form, the CDR3 reads TGTGCCAGCAGCTTAGCACAGGGTAATTGGGAGACCCAGTACTTC.

The rearrangement links TRBV15 to TRBJ2-1; TRBD2 matches at 9 bases. Germline V gives CDR1 LNHNV, CDR2 YYDKDF (reference sequence). Losses at the gene ends were 2 bases for V and 0 bases for J; bases not matched to a gene: 5. The CDR3 is 17 amino acids. For the CDR3, the DNA is TGTGCCACCAGCAGATGGACTAGCGCAAGCTCCTACAATGAGCAGTTCTTC. It encodes CATSRWTSASSYNEQFF. The full variable domain, completed using reference TRBV15 and TRBJ2-1, is DAMVIQNPRYQVTQFGKPVTLSCSQTLNHNVMYWYQQKSSQAPKLLFHYYDKDFNNEADTPDNFQSRRPNTSFCFLDIRSPGLGDTAMYLCATSRWTSASSYNEQFFGPGTRLTVL.

The chain combines TRBV7-6 with TRBJ1-4, with 8 nucleotides matching TRBD1. The CDR3 sequence is 14 residues long. The trim removed 0 bases at V and 6 bases at J, leaving 0 bases unmatched. Germline loops: CDR1 SGHVS, CDR2 FNYEAQ. As DNA, the CDR3 is TGTGCCAGCAGCTTAGCGACAGGGGATGAAAAACTGTTTTTT. Protein: CASSLATGDEKLFF. The full variable domain, its missing parts supplied by reference TRBV7-6 and TRBJ1-4, is GAGVSQSPRYKVTKRGQDVALRCDPISGHVSLYWYRQALGQGPEFLTYFNYEAQQDKSGLPNDRFSAERPEGSISTLTIQRTEQRDSAMYRCASSLATGDEKLFFGSGTQLSVL.

The rearrangement joins TRBV5-1 to TRBJ2-5, with 9 nucleotides matching TRBD1. Trimming cost V 4 bases and J 1 base; bases outside gene matches: 8. There are 16 residues in the CDR3. Germline assignment: CDR1 SGHRS and CDR2 YFSETQ. Here the CDR3 reads CASSPGTGQLQETQYF. As DNA, the CDR3 is TGCGCCAGCAGCCCGGGGACAGGGCAACTCCAAGAGACCCAGTACTTC. Together with reference TRBV5-1 and TRBJ2-5, the CDR3 gives the full variable domain: KAGVTQTPRYLIKTRGQQVTLSCSPISGHRSVSWYQQTPGQGLQFLFEYFSETQRNKGNFPGRFSGRQFSNSRSEMNVSTLELGDSALYLCASSPGTGQLQETQYFGPGTRLLVL.

The count of this clone is one. The chain carries TRBV5-5 and TRBJ1-2, with 8 bases fitting TRBD1. This CDR3 has 15 amino acids. Trimming at V came to 1 base and at J to 4 bases, leaving 6 bases not matched to a gene. Germline-derived CDR1 and CDR2 are SGHKS and YYEKEE (reference sequence). The CDR3: CASSLLTGGGYGYTF. DNA of the CDR3: TGTGCCAGCAGCTTGTTAACAGGGGGAGGCTATGGCTACACCTTC.

V and J are TRBV7-2 and TRBJ1-2; a possible D gene is TRBD1 (5 bases). There are 13 residues in the CDR3. V shed 4 bases and J shed 4 bases, with 10 bases lying between them. Germline values: CDR1 SGHTA, CDR2 FQGNSA. The CDR3 DNA reads as TGTGCCAGCAGCTCCGACAGACTCTATGGCTACACCTTC. This codes for CASSSDRLYGYTF. Full variable domain (rest looked up from reference TRBV7-2 and TRBJ1-2): GAGVSQSPSNKVTEKGKDVELRCDPISGHTALYWYRQSLGQGLEFLIYFQGNSAPDKSGLPSDRFSAERTGGSVSTLTIQRTQQEDSAVYLCASSSDRLYGYTFGSGTRLTVV.

The chain links TRBV29-1 to TRBJ2-7; 9 bases are a match to TRBD1. Germline lookup yields CDR1 SQVTM and CDR2 ANQGSEA. V was clipped by 7 bases and J by 6 bases; unmatched bases: 10. The CDR3 length is 13 residues. The CDR3 DNA reads TGCAGCGCGTCCTCCGGGACAGGGATCGAGCAGTACTTC. It encodes CSASSGTGIEQYF.

The chain couples TRBV28 to TRBJ1-4; D is perhaps TRBD1 (6 bases). Germline CDR1 and CDR2: MDHEN and SYDVKM. This CDR3 has 15 residues. Trimming removed 2 bases from V and 3 bases from J, with 10 bases in between. This CDR3 reads CASSLGGAANEKLFF. The CDR3, as DNA: TGTGCCAGCAGTTTAGGGGGCGCGGCTAATGAAAAACTGTTTTTT.

This chain connects TRBV7-3 to TRBJ2-3; D gene unclear. Germline V gene lookup returns CDR1 SGHTA and CDR2 FQGTGA. The CDR3 is made up of 14 amino acids. The V end was cut by 5 bases, the J end by 2 bases, with 11 bases between. The CDR3 sequence is CASSPSRSTDTQYF. As DNA, the CDR3 is TGTGCCAGCAGCCCCTCACGGTCCACAGATACGCAGTATTTT.

The J gene is TRBJ1-4, the V gene TRBV18; D remains unclear. The CDR3 is 15 amino acids. Germline CDR1 and CDR2: KGHSH and LQKENI. Trimming left V 3 bases short and J 3 bases short, with 11 bases between. The CDR3 DNA reads as TGTGCCAGCTCACCGCGGTTGATGTCTAATGAAAAACTGTTTTTT. Protein sequence: CASSPRLMSNEKLFF.

CDR3 DNA: TGTGCCAGCAGCACAACCACAGGGTCAGCTAATGAAAAACTGTTTTTT. Translation: CASSTTTGSANEKLFF. The chain joins TRBV5-4 to TRBJ1-4, with a weak D call TRBD1 (6 bases). The germline V and J ends were trimmed by 4 bases and 3 bases, with 16 bases remaining between them. CDR1 is SGHNT, CDR2 YYREEE, per germline (reference sequence). The CDR3 consists of 16 residues.

V usage is TRBV11-3 and J usage is TRBJ2-7; TRBD2 agrees at 8 bases. CDR1 is SGHNT, CDR2 YENEEA, per germline. V was clipped by 8 bases and J by 7 bases; unmatched bases: 13. This CDR3 has 14 residues. The CDR3 loop reads CASVGRERAQEQYF. CDR3 bases: TGTGCCAGCGTCGGGAGGGAGAGGGCCCAGGAGCAGTACTTC.

This clone occurred once. The chain links TRBV10-1 to TRBJ2-3; D unclear. CDR3 length: 14 residues. CDR1 is WNHNN, CDR2 SYGVQD, per germline (reference sequence). Trimming shortened V by 3 bases and J by 3 bases, and 10 bases separated the two germline ends. CDR3 protein: CASSDNAVTDTQYF. The CDR3 DNA is TGCGCCAGCAGTGATAACGCAGTGACAGATACGCAGTATTTT.